This T cell receptor beta chain was identified during a study of blood T cells in healthy people across ages. Findings of the study overall: Naive T cell percentage showed a strong correlation with TCR beta diversity. When one million T cells were used, diversity estimates were thought to be underestimates.

A sample-barcoded 5' primer and a J-beta primer mix were used in a second PCR of roughly 7 to 11 cycles. TCRdb passed the 5' RACE reads through MiXCR, listing each CDR3 protein once. The sample carries about 780,000 distinct CDR3 sequences, more than 35% recorded once. Each donor was a healthy Caucasian individual from Russia, aged roughly 6 to 90. At least 6.5 million PBMCs were isolated per sample. On this clonotype itself: Antigen unknown.

Sequencing was performed on blood. The TCR sequence derives from an elderly man in good health.

CDR3 sequence (DNA): TGTGCCAGCAGCAGGGGGATCGGGACAGCTAACACTGAAGCTTTCTTT. Residues: CASSRGIGTANTEAFF. The rearrangement joins TRBV7-9 to TRBJ1-1, with 7 bases identical to TRBD1. The CDR3 spans 16 residues. V lost 5 bases and J lost 2; bases outside the gene matches: 11. CDR1 SEHNR and CDR2 FQNEAQ come from the germline V gene (reference sequence).